Given below is one T cell receptor beta chain in context. This clone was detected many times. The specificity of this receptor is unknown. No much larger clonotype is one base removed from it; base qualities were not supplied. These data are taken from a study of TIL therapy for anti-PD-1-resistant metastatic lung cancer (TCRdb year 2021). Turning to the overall study: Among the enrolled patients, the median age was about 52 years (range about 35-75), and the median tumor PD-L1 proportion score was about 6%. A median non-synonymous tumor mutation burden of under 1.9 mutations per megabase was determined across the cohort by whole-exome sequencing. T cell receptor beta sequencing of tumor and peripheral blood was used to follow clonotypes across the tumor, the expanded TIL product and serial blood samples. The cohort was predominantly lung adenocarcinoma, with a few EGFR-mutant and two ALK-rearranged tumors, and half of patients were current or former smokers. Summary of the overall study and its limitations: Compared with baseline intratumoral T cells, expanded TIL cultures were more clonal and less diverse (median clonality around 5.9% vs 31%, p < 0.0001). The study protocol defined all tumor marker inferences as exploratory. Because the cohort was highly selected, with more treatment-naive, never-smoker and oncogene-addicted patients than is typical, generalizability is limited. Clonal turnover during TIL culture was high, and many clones enriched in the product were not detected in the baseline tumor, suggesting clonal contraction instead of faithful expansion.

Using bias-controlled multiplex PCR with the immunoSEQ v3 hsTCRB kit, the TCR beta CDR3 regions were amplified from genomic DNA. TCR libraries were sequenced on an Illumina NextSeq 500 to around 2.2 million read pairs for survey level or 5-6 million for deep level. In the original analysis: V, D and J genes were assigned, non-productive sequences were removed, and clonality was reported by immunoSEQ Analyzer software. Repertoires were compared using productive Simpson clonality and Morisita overlap index of productive TRB rearrangements between infused TIL and blood. TCRdb took over this immuneACCESS table, retaining in-frame rearrangements with V and J assigned. Such tables are incomplete; in checked studies, under half of the missing clones stem from an unresolved V gene, and the remainder is unexplained. That table is the source of V, J and clone size, and D and trimming were worked out from the DNA. The sample table shows roughly 92,000 clones, and roughly two thirds are seen once. Of the sample, roughly 9.7% falls within the top ten clones.

The sample's time point label, in plain terms: pre-treatment sample, taken before nivolumab and TIL therapy. Baseline tumor samples were excised metastases, mostly pleural nodules or supraclavicular lymph nodes, from the same resection used to grow TIL. Tumors were harvested before any PD-1/PD-L1 blockade; patients then received nivolumab, and those progressing received lymphodepletion, expanded TIL infusion and IL-2. Between late 2017 and 2020, a dual-center phase I trial enrolled adults who had stage 4 NSCLC. Samples were obtained from a single-arm, open-label phase I trial in which tumor-infiltrating lymphocyte therapy with nivolumab was evaluated in advanced non-small cell lung cancer. Portions of each resected tumor were snap-frozen in liquid nitrogen and were stored at -80 degrees C. Tumor regions of interest were chosen on H&E sections by laser-capture macrodissection, pulverized into roughly 16 mg aliquots, and extracted with Qiagen Allprep kits.

The CDR3 holds 14 amino acids from the cysteine to the phenylalanine. Left in the record is the CDR3 DNA by itself, 42 bases read in frame from the first base. Unmatched junction bases come to 3, with V trimmed by 4 bases and J by 0 bases. The germline V gene specifies MNHEY as CDR1 and SVGEGT as CDR2. The specimen was tumor tissue, collected at baseline. This receptor was taken from a person between 30 and 80 years old with non-small cell lung cancer. This receptor chain uses TRBV6-2 or TRBV6-3 and TRBJ2-7; 7 central nucleotides agree with TRBD1. The DNA reads TGTGCCAGCAGTTGGGACAGCAACTCCTACGAGCAGTACTTC. Its amino acids are CASSWDSNSYEQYF.